A single sample gave rise to the 16 T cell receptor beta chains below, sequenced in a study of cytomegalovirus exposure and HLA in healthy donors. PCR amplification relied on 60 Vbeta primers (plus 13 Jbeta primers). Using immunoSEQ multiplex PCR, the repertoire was profiled, and TCRdb retains in-frame clones only, with some absent. The sample carries 99,000 or so clones, 75% to 85% recorded once. Sequencing was carried out using PBMCs. The origin of the receptors is a man younger than 35 in good health and CMV-seronegative.

Worth noting for this clone: The junction shows a germline mismatch at one end, possibly a read error. This sequence joins TRBV7-9 and TRBJ1-5; D unresolved. Per germline, CDR1 SEHNR and CDR2 FQNEAQ (reference sequence). CDR3 size: 12 residues. Here the CDR3 reads CSSSLPDQPQHF. Here the CDR3 DNA reads TGTTCCAGCAGCTTACCCGATCAGCCCCAGCATTTT.

This chain links TRBV19 with TRBJ2-7; 10 nucleotides line up with TRBD1. With V trimmed by 7 bases and J by 5 bases, 8 bases remained unmatched. Germline CDR1 reads LNHDA; CDR2 reads SQIVND (reference sequence). CDR3 length: 14 residues. DNA of the CDR3: TGTGCCAGTAAGACCGGGACAGGGGTTGACGAGCAGTACTTC. Translating gives CASKTGTGVDEQYF.

The chain links TRBV25-1 to TRBJ2-7; TRBD1 matches 8 bases. The CDR3 consists of 15 residues. Per the germline V gene, CDR1 is MGHDK and CDR2 is SYGVNS. V shed 3 bases, J shed 7 bases, and the junction held 11 bases outside the gene matches. This CDR3 is CASSEDGTGDREQYF. The DNA of the CDR3 is TGTGCCAGCAGTGAGGACGGGACAGGTGATAGGGAGCAGTACTTC.

The genes are TRBV7-2 and TRBJ1-3; D remains unclear. The CDR3 totals 13 residues. Per germline, CDR1 SGHTA and CDR2 FQGNSA. V lost 8 bases, J lost 4 bases, and 12 bases lay in between. CDR3 residues: CASSGGQGNTIYF. The CDR3 bases are TGTGCCAGCTCAGGAGGGCAGGGAAACACCATATATTTT. Full variable domain (rest looked up from reference TRBV7-2 and TRBJ1-3): GAGVSQSPSNKVTEKGKDVELRCDPISGHTALYWYRQSLGQGLEFLIYFQGNSAPDKSGLPSDRFSAERTGGSVSTLTIQRTQQEDSAVYLCASSGGQGNTIYFGEGSWLTVV.

V gene TRBV19 combines with J gene TRBJ2-7, with 12 bases aligning to TRBD2. Germline lookup yields CDR1 LNHDA and CDR2 SQIVND (reference sequence). CDR3 length: 17 residues. The junction had 13 bases not matched to a gene; V was cut back by 4 bases and J by 6 bases. For the CDR3, the DNA is TGTGCCAGTAGTAACCCTGCGGCTAGCGGGAGGGCCCCCGAGCAGTACTTC. It encodes CASSNPAASGRAPEQYF.

V gene TRBV20-1 combines with J gene TRBJ2-5; the D gene is possibly TRBD2 (5 bases). Trimming removed 4 bases at V and 4 bases at J, with 7 bases between. The CDR3 contains 11 residues. Germline V gene lookup returns CDR1 DFQATT and CDR2 SNEGSKA (reference sequence). CDR3 nucleotides: TGCAGTGCTATACGGGGAGAGACCCAGTACTTC. Its translation: CSAIRGETQYF.

This chain uses TRBV7-2 with TRBJ2-5; 10 bases agree with TRBD1. Per the germline V gene, CDR1 is SGHTA and CDR2 is FQGNSA. The length of the CDR3 is 14 residues. V shed 5 bases and J 5 bases; nucleotides not matched to a gene: 5. The CDR3 DNA follows: TGTGCCAGCAGCCACCGGGGACAGGGGGAGACCCAGTACTTC. Translation gives CASSHRGQGETQYF.

J is TRBJ2-7 and V is TRBV7-2, with D possibly matching TRBD1 (6 bases). Deletions cut 7 bases from V and 1 base from J, with 14 bases between. The CDR3 consists of 14 residues. CDR1 is SGHTA, CDR2 FQGNSA, per germline. CDR3 sequence reads: CASTLQGPSYEQYF. CDR3 DNA: TGTGCCAGCACCCTTCAGGGGCCTTCCTACGAGCAGTACTTC.

This clone was detected once. V usage is TRBV9 and J usage is TRBJ2-2; D gene unclear. Germline CDR1 reads SGDLS; CDR2 reads YYNGEE. Deletions cut 4 bases from V and 6 bases from J, with 7 bases between. There are 12 residues in the CDR3. The CDR3 nucleotides read TGTGCCAGCAGCCCCCCATCCGGGGAGCTGTTTTTT. This sequence encodes CASSPPSGELFF.

The chain employs TRBV19 and TRBJ2-7; TRBD1 matches 7 bases. The CDR3 runs 14 residues. Per germline, CDR1 LNHDA and CDR2 SQIVND (reference sequence). Unmatched junction bases numbered 6, after V lost 5 bases and J lost 2 bases. Here the CDR3 DNA reads TGTGCCAGTAGTTCCTCGGACAGGCCCTACGAGCAGTACTTC. Translating gives CASSSSDRPYEQYF.

The rearrangement links TRBV5-1 to TRBJ1-2, with no clear D. V dropped 0 bases and J dropped 3 bases, with 6 bases sitting between them. Per germline, CDR1 SGHRS and CDR2 YFSETQ. This CDR3 is built from 13 residues. CDR3 DNA sequence: TGCGCCAGCAGCTTGGAACGGGACTATGGCTACACCTTC. Protein product: CASSLERDYGYTF.

The rearrangement links TRBV7-9 to TRBJ2-7; 9 positions agree with TRBD1. Germline assignment: CDR1 SEHNR and CDR2 FQNEAQ (reference sequence). This CDR3 has 14 residues. The V and J ends lost 5 bases and 3 bases, in that order; junction bases with no gene match: 5. CDR3: CASSGDRAVYEQYF. Here the CDR3 DNA reads TGTGCCAGCAGCGGGGACAGGGCGGTCTACGAGCAGTACTTC.

The V and J genes are TRBV7-9 and TRBJ1-1, with D perhaps TRBD1 (5 bases). Trimming cost V 3 bases and J 0 bases, with 14 bases left between them. Per germline, CDR1 SEHNR and CDR2 FQNEAQ (reference sequence). This CDR3 contains 16 residues. CDR3 protein: CASSFRDFEMNTEAFF. CDR3 nucleotides: TGTGCCAGCAGCTTCCGGGACTTCGAAATGAACACTGAAGCTTTCTTT.

The CDR3 region has the DNA TGTGCCAGCAGCAGCGGGGCAGGCAACACTGAAGCTTTCTTT. This translates into CASSSGAGNTEAFF. The chain combines TRBV5-4 with TRBJ1-1, with D possibly being TRBD1 (5 bases). The V gene lost 4 bases and the J gene lost 2 bases, with 12 bases spanning the gap. The CDR3 spans 14 residues. CDR1 SGHNT and CDR2 YYREEE come from the germline V gene (reference sequence). Based on the CDR3 plus reference TRBV5-4 and TRBJ1-1, the full variable domain is ETGVTQSPTHLIKTRGQQVTLRCSSQSGHNTVSWYQQALGQGPQFIFQYYREEENGRGNFPPRFSGLQFPNYSSELNVNALELDDSALYLCASSSGAGNTEAFFGQGTRLTVV.

This chain links TRBV5-1 with TRBJ2-1; 9 bases map to TRBD2. CDR1 and CDR2 (germline): SGHRS, YFSETQ. The CDR3 runs to 15 residues. V lost 2 bases, J lost 10 bases, and 10 bases stayed unmatched. The CDR3 is CASSFSASGKFEQFF. The CDR3, as DNA: TGCGCCAGCAGCTTTTCGGCTAGCGGGAAATTCGAGCAGTTCTTC.

The gene calls are TRBV19 and TRBJ2-1; 8 nucleotides line up with TRBD2. The CDR3 covers 13 residues. Per the germline V gene, CDR1 is LNHDA and CDR2 is SQIVND (reference sequence). Trimming at V came to 7 bases and at J to 7 bases, leaving 6 bases not matched to a gene. The CDR3 spells CASTLIAGNEQFF. The DNA of the CDR3 is TGTGCCAGTACCCTTATAGCGGGAAATGAGCAGTTCTTC.